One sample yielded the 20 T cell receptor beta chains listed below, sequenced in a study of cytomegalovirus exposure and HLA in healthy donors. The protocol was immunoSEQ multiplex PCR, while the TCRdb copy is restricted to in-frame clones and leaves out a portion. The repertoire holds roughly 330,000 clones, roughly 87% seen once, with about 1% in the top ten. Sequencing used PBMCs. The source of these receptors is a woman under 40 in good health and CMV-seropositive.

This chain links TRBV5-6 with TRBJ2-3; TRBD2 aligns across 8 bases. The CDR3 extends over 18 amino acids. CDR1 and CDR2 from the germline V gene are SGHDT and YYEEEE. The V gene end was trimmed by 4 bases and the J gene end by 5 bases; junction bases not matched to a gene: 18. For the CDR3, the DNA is TGTGCCAGCAGCCACACCGTCCCGGGACTAGAAGGTTTAGATACGCAGTATTTT. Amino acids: CASSHTVPGLEGLDTQYF.

The CDR3 coding sequence is TGTGCCAGCAGCAACAGAATCAGCTCCTACAATGAGCAGTTCTTC. This codes for CASSNRISSYNEQFF. The J gene is TRBJ2-1, the V gene TRBV5-6, with D unresolved. Germline loops: CDR1 SGHDT, CDR2 YYEEEE. The CDR3 loop spans 15 amino acids. Trimming cost V 4 bases and J 0 bases, with 11 bases left between them.

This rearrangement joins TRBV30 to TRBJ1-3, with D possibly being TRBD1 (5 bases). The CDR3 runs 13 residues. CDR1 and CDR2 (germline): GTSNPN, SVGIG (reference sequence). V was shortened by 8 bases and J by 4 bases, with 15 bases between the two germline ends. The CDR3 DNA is TGTGCCGGGCCTTCGACAGTAGGAAACACCATATATTTT. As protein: CAGPSTVGNTIYF.

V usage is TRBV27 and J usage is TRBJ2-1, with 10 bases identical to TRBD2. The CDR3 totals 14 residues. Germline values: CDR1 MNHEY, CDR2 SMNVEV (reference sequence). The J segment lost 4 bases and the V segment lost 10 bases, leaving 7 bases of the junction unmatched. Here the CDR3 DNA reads TGTGCCACGGTAGCGGGAGGCCATTACAATGAGCAGTTCTTC. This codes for CATVAGGHYNEQFF.

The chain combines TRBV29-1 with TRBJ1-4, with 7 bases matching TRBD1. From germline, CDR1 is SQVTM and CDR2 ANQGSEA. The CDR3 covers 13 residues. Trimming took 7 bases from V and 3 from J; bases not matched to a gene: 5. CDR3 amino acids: CSARQGANEKLFF. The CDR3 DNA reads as TGCAGCGCCCGACAGGGAGCTAATGAAAAACTGTTTTTT.

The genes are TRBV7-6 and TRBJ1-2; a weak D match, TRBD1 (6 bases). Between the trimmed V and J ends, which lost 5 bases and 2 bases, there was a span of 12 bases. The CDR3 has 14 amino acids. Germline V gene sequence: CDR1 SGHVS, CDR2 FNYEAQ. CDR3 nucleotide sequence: TGTGCCAGCAGCCCACCCGGGACAAACTATGGCTACACCTTC. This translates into CASSPPGTNYGYTF. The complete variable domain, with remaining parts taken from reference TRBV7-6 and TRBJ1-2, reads GAGVSQSPRYKVTKRGQDVALRCDPISGHVSLYWYRQALGQGPEFLTYFNYEAQQDKSGLPNDRFSAERPEGSISTLTIQRTEQRDSAMYRCASSPPGTNYGYTFGSGTRLTVV.

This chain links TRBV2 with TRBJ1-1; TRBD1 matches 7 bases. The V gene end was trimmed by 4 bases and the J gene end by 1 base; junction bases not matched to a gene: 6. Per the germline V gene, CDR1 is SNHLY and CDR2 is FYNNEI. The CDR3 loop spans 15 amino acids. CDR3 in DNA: TGTGCCAGCAGTGTTGGTCGACAGGGGAACACTGAAGCTTTCTTT. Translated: CASSVGRQGNTEAFF. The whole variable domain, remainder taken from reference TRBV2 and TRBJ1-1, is EPEVTQTPSHQVTQMGQEVILRCVPISNHLYFYWYRQILGQKVEFLVSFYNNEISEKSEIFDDQFSVERPDGSNFTLKIRSTKLEDSAMYFCASSVGRQGNTEAFFGQGTRLTVV.

The DNA of the CDR3 is TGTGCCAGCAGCTTAACTGGGCAGGAGGGCGAGACCCAGTACTTC. Translating gives CASSLTGQEGETQYF. This chain uses TRBV7-3 with TRBJ2-5, with D perhaps TRBD2 (6 bases). The CDR3 sequence is 15 residues long. Deletions cut 0 bases from V and 5 bases from J, with 13 bases between. The germline CDR1 and CDR2 sequences are SGHTA and FQGTGA.

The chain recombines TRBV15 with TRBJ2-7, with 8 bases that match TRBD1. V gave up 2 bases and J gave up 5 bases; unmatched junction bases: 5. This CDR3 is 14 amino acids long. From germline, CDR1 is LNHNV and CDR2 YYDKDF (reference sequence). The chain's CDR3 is CATSRQGASHEQYF. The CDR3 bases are TGTGCCACCAGCAGACAGGGGGCGTCCCACGAGCAGTACTTC.

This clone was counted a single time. The CDR3 DNA sequence: TGTGCCAGCAGCCCTCCCGGGGCAGGGGGATATGAAAAACTGTTTTTT. Protein product: CASSPPGAGGYEKLFF. The gene calls are TRBV7-2 and TRBJ1-4; the match to TRBD1 covers 7 bases. V shed 5 bases, J shed 6 bases, and the junction held 12 bases outside the gene matches. Looked up from germline, CDR1 is SGHTA and CDR2 is FQGNSA. The CDR3 length is 16 residues.

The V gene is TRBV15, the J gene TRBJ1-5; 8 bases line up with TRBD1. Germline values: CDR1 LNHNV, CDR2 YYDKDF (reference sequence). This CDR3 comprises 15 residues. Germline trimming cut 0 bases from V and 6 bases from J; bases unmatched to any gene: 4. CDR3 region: CATSRDRGQSQPQHF. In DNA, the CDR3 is TGTGCCACCAGCAGAGACAGGGGGCAGAGTCAGCCCCAGCATTTT.

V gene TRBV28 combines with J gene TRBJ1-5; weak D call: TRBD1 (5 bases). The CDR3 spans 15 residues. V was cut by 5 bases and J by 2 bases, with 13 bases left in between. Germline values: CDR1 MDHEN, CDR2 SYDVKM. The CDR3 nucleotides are TGTGCCAGCAGTCCCGCGGCCAGGGGCAATCAGCCCCAGCATTTT. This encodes CASSPAARGNQPQHF.

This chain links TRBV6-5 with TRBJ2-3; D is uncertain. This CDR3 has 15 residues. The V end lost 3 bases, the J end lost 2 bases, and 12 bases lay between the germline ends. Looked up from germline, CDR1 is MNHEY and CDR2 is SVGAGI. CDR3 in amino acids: CASSYISPYTDTQYF. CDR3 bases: TGTGCCAGCAGTTATATCTCCCCATACACAGATACGCAGTATTTT.

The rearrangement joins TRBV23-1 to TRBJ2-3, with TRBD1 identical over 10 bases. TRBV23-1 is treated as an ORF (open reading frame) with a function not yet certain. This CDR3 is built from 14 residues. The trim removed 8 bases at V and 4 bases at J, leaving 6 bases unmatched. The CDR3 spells CASGPGTGADTQYF. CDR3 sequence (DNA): TGCGCCAGCGGACCCGGGACAGGGGCAGATACGCAGTATTTT.

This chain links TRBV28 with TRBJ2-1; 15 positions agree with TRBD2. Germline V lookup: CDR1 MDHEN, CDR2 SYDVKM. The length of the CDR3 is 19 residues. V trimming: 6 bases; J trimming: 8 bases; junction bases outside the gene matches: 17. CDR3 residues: CASRRKDSAGLAGGYEQFF. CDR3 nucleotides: TGTGCCAGCAGGAGAAAGGACAGCGCGGGACTAGCGGGAGGTTATGAGCAGTTCTTC.

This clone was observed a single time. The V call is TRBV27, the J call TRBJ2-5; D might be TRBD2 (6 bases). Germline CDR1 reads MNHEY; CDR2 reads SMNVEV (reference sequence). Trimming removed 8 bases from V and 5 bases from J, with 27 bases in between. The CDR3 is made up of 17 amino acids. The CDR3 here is CASSSLAQGVRGETQYF. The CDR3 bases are TGTGCCAGCTCCTCTCTAGCGCAAGGGGTAAGGGGTGAGACCCAGTACTTC.

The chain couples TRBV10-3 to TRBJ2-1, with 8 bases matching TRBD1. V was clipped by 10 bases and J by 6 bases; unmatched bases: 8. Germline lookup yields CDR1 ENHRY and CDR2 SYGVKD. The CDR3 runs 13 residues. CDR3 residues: CATGDRGLNEQFF. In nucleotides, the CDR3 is TGTGCCACCGGAGACAGGGGCCTCAATGAGCAGTTCTTC.

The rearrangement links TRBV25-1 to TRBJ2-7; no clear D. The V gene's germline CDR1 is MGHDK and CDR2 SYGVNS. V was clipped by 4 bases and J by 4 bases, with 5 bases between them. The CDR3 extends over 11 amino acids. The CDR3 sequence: CASSAAYEQYF. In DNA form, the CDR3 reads TGTGCCAGCAGTGCAGCTTACGAGCAGTACTTC.

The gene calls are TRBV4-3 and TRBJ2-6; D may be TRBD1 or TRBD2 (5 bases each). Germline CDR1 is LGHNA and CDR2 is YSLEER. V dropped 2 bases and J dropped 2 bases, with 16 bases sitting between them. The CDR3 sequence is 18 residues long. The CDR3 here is CASSQLWGMETGANVLTF. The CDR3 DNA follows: TGCGCCAGCAGCCAACTCTGGGGGATGGAGACTGGGGCCAACGTCCTGACTTTC.

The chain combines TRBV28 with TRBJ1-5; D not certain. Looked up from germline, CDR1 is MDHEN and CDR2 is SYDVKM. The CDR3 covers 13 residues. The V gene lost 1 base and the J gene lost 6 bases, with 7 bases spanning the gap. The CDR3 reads CASSLSAGQPQHF. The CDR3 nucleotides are TGTGCCAGCAGTTTATCCGCGGGTCAGCCCCAGCATTTT.